This TCR beta chain comes out of a study of cytomegalovirus exposure and HLA in healthy donors. Overall study results and limits: In vitro work confirmed that a few CMV-associated chains recognize CMV antigens. The study put 150 or so TCR beta chains on its list as cytomegalovirus-associated. Per a prior analysis, the majority of TCR beta V segments were productive roughly 87% or roughly 30% of the time. TCR beta sequences reportedly predicted most subjects' HLA-A and HLA-B alleles accurately.

As to this clone: Its cognate antigen is unknown.

V was pared by 6 bases and J by 0 bases, with 6 bases between. CDR1 is WNHNN, CDR2 SYGVQD, per germline (reference sequence). The CDR3 runs to 12 residues. In the PCR, 60 Vbeta and 13 Jbeta primers were used. This table comes from immunoSEQ multiplex PCR, and its TCRdb copy is limited to in-frame clones, with some not included. The sample consists of approximately 200,000 clones, around 82% of them appearing once. The sequence was obtained from a boy younger than 18 in good health and CMV-seronegative. The chain couples TRBV10-1 to TRBJ2-7; D remains unclear. Sequencing was carried out using PBMCs. The CDR3: CASSHSSYEQYF. The DNA of the CDR3 is TGCGCCAGCAGCCACAGCTCCTACGAGCAGTACTTC.